These 21 T cell receptor beta chains originate from one sample sequenced in a study of OX40 agonist ivuxolimab in advanced cancers. The method was immunoSEQ multiplex PCR; TCRdb's version includes in-frame clones alone and lacks a portion of them. The data hold about 26,000 clones, with roughly 90% observed a single time. Source: CD4+ or CD8+ T cells sorted from blood, taken in a trial of the OX40 agonist ivuxolimab. The receptors were gathered from an adult with an advanced solid tumor such as melanoma, head and neck, liver or kidney cancer.

V gene TRBV10-2 combines with J gene TRBJ1-6; 7 bases align to TRBD1. This CDR3 has 16 amino acids. Germline CDR1 reads WSHSY; CDR2 reads SAAADI. V dropped 3 bases and J dropped 9; count of bases not matched to a gene: 11. The CDR3 sequence: CASSDTGAGWGSPLHF. In nucleotides, the CDR3 is TGCGCCAGCAGTGACACAGGGGCCGGCTGGGGTTCACCCCTCCACTTT.

The table lists this clone with a count of one. The gene calls are TRBV4-2 and TRBJ2-2; 11 bases match TRBD2. Germline lookup yields CDR1 LGHNA and CDR2 YNFKEQ. V shed 4 bases, J shed 8 bases, and the junction held 9 bases outside the gene matches. The CDR3 totals 16 residues. This CDR3 is CASSLYLAGGGGELFF. The CDR3, as DNA: TGTGCCAGCAGCCTCTATCTAGCGGGAGGTGGGGGGGAGCTGTTTTTT.

The V call is TRBV28, the J call TRBJ2-1; 7 bases agree with TRBD1. Germline CDR1 is MDHEN and CDR2 is SYDVKM. Trimming removed 4 bases from V and 3 bases from J; junction bases left unmatched: 6. The CDR3 has 15 residues. The CDR3 is CASSSTGAGYNEQFF. DNA for the CDR3: TGTGCCAGCAGTTCCACAGGGGCGGGCTACAATGAGCAGTTCTTC.

This clone appeared a single time. In DNA, the CDR3 is TGTGCCAGCAGTTATCTGGGACAGTTACAAGAGACCCAGTACTTC. It specifies CASSYLGQLQETQYF. The rearrangement links TRBV28 to TRBJ2-5, with TRBD1 identical over 7 bases. The CDR3 contains 15 residues. V dropped 4 bases and J dropped 2; count of bases not matched to a gene: 7. The germline gives CDR1 MDHEN, CDR2 SYDVKM.

The chain has TRBV6-5 and TRBJ1-5, with 7 bases that match TRBD1. The CDR3 extends over 15 amino acids. Germline V gives CDR1 MNHEY, CDR2 SVGAGI. The J segment lost 3 bases and the V segment lost 0 bases, leaving 2 bases of the junction unmatched. The CDR3 here is CASSYSGTVNQPQHF. The DNA for the CDR3 is TGTGCCAGCAGTTACTCAGGGACAGTCAATCAGCCCCAGCATTTT.

V gene TRBV9 combines with J gene TRBJ2-7; D could derive from TRBD1 or TRBD2 (5 bases each). CDR3 length: 15 amino acids. CDR1 is SGDLS, CDR2 YYNGEE, per germline. V lost 4 bases and J lost 3, with 17 bases in between. The CDR3 reads CASSSIPGPRYEQYF. In DNA form, the CDR3 reads TGTGCCAGCAGCTCGATCCCGGGACCGCGCTACGAGCAGTACTTC.

This sequence joins TRBV5-4 and TRBJ1-1, with D uncertain. The V end lost 1 base, the J end lost 1 base, and 2 bases lay between the germline ends. The CDR3 runs to 12 residues. The germline gives CDR1 SGHNT, CDR2 YYREEE (reference sequence). CDR3 sequence reads: CASSLTNTEAFF. The CDR3 nucleotides read TGTGCCAGCAGCTTGACGAACACTGAAGCTTTCTTT.

V gene TRBV7-9 combines with J gene TRBJ2-1; D gene unclear. V was pared by 0 bases and J by 4 bases, with 10 bases between. Germline loops: CDR1 SEHNR, CDR2 FQNEAQ (reference sequence). The CDR3 is 15 amino acids. The CDR3: CASSLADGPYNEQFF. The CDR3 nucleotides read TGTGCCAGCAGCTTAGCAGATGGACCTTACAATGAGCAGTTCTTC.

This rearrangement joins TRBV10-1 to TRBJ2-3; 8 bases are shared with TRBD2. Germline V gene lookup returns CDR1 WNHNN and CDR2 SYGVQD (reference sequence). The junction had 8 bases not matched to a gene; V was cut back by 8 bases and J by 4 bases. The CDR3 extends over 14 amino acids. The CDR3 protein is CASAPGGAADTQYF. The CDR3 region has the DNA TGCGCCAGCGCCCCGGGAGGGGCCGCAGATACGCAGTATTTT.

A remark on this clone: Additional DNA sequences in this sample encode the identical CDR3. V is TRBV19 and J is TRBJ1-5; D uncertain. The CDR3 has 12 residues. The V end was cut by 3 bases, the J end by 7 bases, with 7 bases between. The germline V gene has CDR1 LNHDA and CDR2 SQIVND (reference sequence). The CDR3 bases are TGTGCCAGTAGTATCGGAGGACAGCCCCAGCATTTT. Its protein is CASSIGGQPQHF.

This chain joins TRBV28 and TRBJ1-1; D is ambiguous. V was cut by 2 bases and J by 5 bases, with 9 bases left in between. This CDR3 has 13 residues. The germline V gene has CDR1 MDHEN and CDR2 SYDVKM. In DNA form, the CDR3 reads TGTGCCAGCAGTTTAGGCCGAGGAACTGAAGCTTTCTTT. Translating gives CASSLGRGTEAFF.

The chain has TRBV9 and TRBJ2-3; D uncertain. This CDR3 has 14 amino acids. Germline values: CDR1 SGDLS, CDR2 YYNGEE. With 4 bases removed from V and 6 bases from J, the gap between germline ends came to 15 bases. CDR3 sequence (DNA): TGTGCCAGCAGCTCCGCGACCTTCGGGGATACGCAGTATTTT. Its protein is CASSSATFGDTQYF.

The chain is built from TRBV27 and TRBJ2-3, with 7 bases lining up with TRBD1. Germline lookup yields CDR1 MNHEY and CDR2 SMNVEV (reference sequence). The CDR3 contains 15 residues. The J segment lost 0 bases and the V segment lost 5 bases, leaving 5 bases of the junction unmatched. CDR3 region: CASSLPGQSTDTQYF. The CDR3 coding sequence is TGTGCCAGCAGTCTCCCGGGACAGAGCACAGATACGCAGTATTTT.

The V call is TRBV7-8, the J call TRBJ1-1; TRBD1 matches 11 bases. CDR1 and CDR2 (germline): SGHVS, FQNEAQ. The V segment lost 0 bases and the J segment 4 bases; nucleotides outside the gene matches: 4. This CDR3 has 16 amino acids. Here the CDR3 reads CASSLAPGQGGTEAFF. The CDR3 DNA sequence: TGTGCCAGCAGCTTAGCTCCGGGACAGGGGGGCACTGAAGCTTTCTTT.

The J gene is TRBJ1-1, the V gene TRBV27; no clear D. Germline V CDR1 and CDR2: MNHEY, SMNVEV (reference sequence). CDR3 size: 13 residues. Trimming cost V 7 bases and J 0 bases, with 9 bases left between them. The CDR3 DNA is TGTGCCAGCAAGATGACGATGAACACTGAAGCTTTCTTT. It translates to CASKMTMNTEAFF.

J is TRBJ2-7 and V is TRBV28, with 10 bases identical to TRBD2. The germline CDR1 and CDR2 sequences are MDHEN and SYDVKM. This CDR3 region has 17 residues. J was trimmed by 0 bases and V by 2 bases; bases with no gene match: 7. In DNA, the CDR3 is TGTGCCAGCAGTTTAGATCGGGGACTAGCGTTCTCCTACGAGCAGTACTTC. It yields the protein CASSLDRGLAFSYEQYF.

V and J are TRBV9 and TRBJ1-2; D perhaps matches TRBD1 (5 bases). Deletions cut 4 bases from V and 0 bases from J, with 13 bases between. CDR3 length: 15 residues. Germline lookup yields CDR1 SGDLS and CDR2 YYNGEE. CDR3 residues: CASSTSGTPNYGYTF. In nucleotides, the CDR3 is TGTGCCAGCAGCACATCCGGGACTCCTAACTATGGCTACACCTTC.

This chain links TRBV5-4 with TRBJ2-2; D remains ambiguous. Germline-derived CDR1 and CDR2 are SGHNT and YYREEE (reference sequence). V was cut by 3 bases and J by 5 bases, with 8 bases left in between. The CDR3 is 13 residues long. The CDR3 DNA follows: TGTGCCAGCAGCTCTTCGGCGACCGGGGAGCTGTTTTTT. This codes for CASSSSATGELFF.

This chain links TRBV5-4 with TRBJ2-1; TRBD2 aligns across 10 bases. Germline V gene data show CDR1 as SGHNT and CDR2 as YYREEE (reference sequence). The CDR3 is 14 residues long. Trimming removed 1 base from V and 9 bases from J; junction bases left unmatched: 4. The CDR3 DNA sequence: TGTGCCAGCAGCTTGAGCGGGAGGGCCACTGAGCAGTTCTTC. Amino acids: CASSLSGRATEQFF.

The rearrangement links TRBV28 to TRBJ1-3; D unclear. Germline CDR1 reads MDHEN; CDR2 reads SYDVKM. V was cut by 5 bases and J by 3 bases, with 8 bases left in between. The CDR3 totals 13 residues. The CDR3 here is CASSEVSGNTIYF. The CDR3 DNA is TGTGCCAGCAGTGAAGTGAGTGGAAACACCATATATTTT.

The chain recombines TRBV6-5 with TRBJ1-2, with TRBD1 matching over 7 bases. This CDR3 comprises 13 residues. The germline gives CDR1 MNHEY, CDR2 SVGAGI. The ends lost 6 bases at V and 6 bases at J; junction bases unmatched: 7. The CDR3 DNA follows: TGTGCCAGCAGCTATACAGGGGTGGATGGCTACACCTTC. Translation gives CASSYTGVDGYTF.